This TCR beta chain emerged from a study of T cell repertoires in cytomegalovirus infection (dated by TCRdb to the late 2010s). Describing the broader study: Peptide stimulations targeted recently identified HLA-C-restricted CMV epitopes, whose presentation resists viral immunomodulation, together with well-studied HLA-B-restricted epitopes. Donor HLA type was relevant to the analysis, because carriage of CMV infection together with the matching HLA type was indicated by public TCR beta signatures. Paper-wide results and their limitations: Carriers of CMV infection plus the relevant HLA type were discriminated by the cumulative frequency of public TCR beta family members in the study cohort and in an independent roughly 340-donor cohort. In the ex vivo response, HLA-C-restricted CMV-specific TCR beta clonotypes were dominant, and in two of eight donors the single most frequent clonotype came from this HLA-C-restricted group.

CDR1 and CDR2 are drawn from the germline V gene (reference sequence): DFQATT, SNEGSKA. Taken from cysteine to phenylalanine, the CDR3 has 14 residues. Left in the record is the CDR3 DNA by itself, 42 bases read in frame from the first base. Germline trimming: 3 bases from V, 5 bases from J; junction bases outside gene matches: 10. Sequencer: Illumina HiSeq 1500. TCRdb redid the processing of the public reads, applying fastp at Q25 and MiXCR, and retained in-frame beta chains. One record per CDR3 amino acid sequence lists the most common genes and DNA. This sample comprises 450,000 to 650,000 distinct CDR3 sequences, 40% of them detected only once. The top ten hold about 48% of the sample. Worth noting for this clonotype: Its antigen is still unknown. Per-nucleotide qualities are absent, and no much larger clonotype sits a single base away.

This sample's treatment or condition label indicates: in vitro stimulation with specific CMV peptide epitopes to enrich CMV-specific T cells. The clonotype originates from a human donor in good health (CMV status not recorded). Some clones in this sample may be carry-over from other donors' samples. The sequence joins TRBV20-1 to TRBJ2-7; 7 nucleotides in the junction match TRBD1. Sample: cultured PBMCs, taken from culture after CMV antigen stimulation. The CDR3 protein is CSARSGTASDEQYF. At the DNA level, the sequence is TGCAGTGCTAGGTCCGGGACAGCGTCGGACGAGCAGTACTTC.